A selection of T cell receptor beta chains follows, all from one sample in a study of blood T cell repertoires in COVID-19. Clones were sequenced by immunoSEQ multiplex PCR, and TCRdb holds only the in-frame ones, with some missing. This sample yields approximately 200,000 clones, of which less than 90% are seen a single time; about 4% belongs to the top ten. The material sequenced was PBMCs or T cells enriched from blood (not recorded which). Every receptor here comes from a woman in her 30s who had been exposed to COVID-19. CDR3s include the opening cysteine and the closing phenylalanine or tryptophan. The D gene is left open where the match is weak. Clone size is stated in some rows and not others, as once, few, many or a class when expanded.

14 | TRBJ2-3 | . | . | TRBV7-8 | TGTGCCAGCAGCTTATCCAGGGGCACAGATACGCAGTATTTT | CASSLSRGTDTQYF
13 | TRBJ1-5 | . | . | TRBV7-2 | TGTGCCAGCAGCCCGGGTCCGGGTCAGCCCCAGCATTTT | CASSPGPGQPQHF
15 | TRBJ2-3 | . | TRBD2 | TRBV2 | TGTGCCAGCAGTGAGGGAGCGGGGGGGCCAGATACGCAGTATTTT | CASSEGAGGPDTQYF
17 | TRBJ2-4 | few | . | TRBV19 | TGTGCCAGTAGTATAATCTCTTGGGCAGGGGAAAAAAACATTCAGTACTTC | CASSIISWAGEKNIQYF
14 | TRBJ1-2 | . | . | TRBV27 | TGTGCCAGCAGTTTGGGGGGTTTTGACTATGGCTACACCTTC | CASSLGGFDYGYTF
15 | TRBJ2-1 | . | TRBD1 | TRBV2 | TGTGCCAGCACTAACAGGGGAATCTTCTACAATGAGCAGTTCTTC | CASTNRGIFYNEQFF
17 | TRBJ2-2 | . | TRBD1 | TRBV19 | TGTGCCAGTAGTTCCGGACAGGGGGCGAGTAAAGCCGGGGAGCTGTTTTTT | CASSSGQGASKAGELFF
14 | TRBJ1-1 | once | TRBD1 | TRBV3-1/TRBV3-2 | TGTGCCAGCAGCCCTCGGACAGGGAACACTGAAGCTTTCTTT | CASSPRTGNTEAFF
14 | TRBJ2-7 | . | . | TRBV7-2 | TGTGCCAGCAGCTCCCCGGTGTTCAGGGACGAGCAGTACTTC | CASSSPVFRDEQYF
12 | TRBJ1-2 | . | . | TRBV7-8 | TGTGCCAGCAGCTTAGTCCGGGGAGGCTACACCTTC | CASSLVRGGYTF
14 | TRBJ1-3 | . | . | TRBV6-1 | TGTGCCAGCACAGGGATAGGATCTGGAAACACCATATATTTT | CASTGIGSGNTIYF
14 | TRBJ2-7 | . | TRBD1 | TRBV7-3 | TGTGCCAGCAGCTCCGGGACAGGATCCTACGAGCAGTACTTC | CASSSGTGSYEQYF
13 | TRBJ1-2 | once | TRBD1 | TRBV19 | TGTGCCAGTAATCCGGGACAGGGAGTTGGCTACACCTTC | CASNPGQGVGYTF
16 | TRBJ1-5 | . | . | TRBV5-1 | TGCGCCAGCAGCTTGGATGGGGGGTATAGCAATCAGCCCCAGCATTTT | CASSLDGGYSNQPQHF
18 | TRBJ2-6 | . | . | TRBV5-1 | TGCGCCAGCAGCCTTGCTAGCGTTGGGGCCTCTGGGGCCAACGTCCTGACTTTC | CASSLASVGASGANVLTF
14 | TRBJ1-2 | . | . | TRBV6-5 | TGTGCCAGCAGTTACTCTGGGGCCCACTATGGCTACACCTTC | CASSYSGAHYGYTF
15 | TRBJ2-3 | . | TRBD2 | TRBV5-1 | TGCGCCAGCAGCACTAGCGGGGGTTTCGCAGATACGCAGTATTTT | CASSTSGGFADTQYF
13 | TRBJ2-5 | . | TRBD2 | TRBV2 | TGTGCCAGCAGTCCGGGGGGGCAAGAGACCCAGTACTTC | CASSPGGQETQYF
15 | TRBJ1-2 | . | . | TRBV3-1/TRBV3-2 | TGTGCCAGCAGCCAAGTCCCCAGGGCTAACTATGGCTACACCTTC | CASSQVPRANYGYTF
13 | TRBJ1-6 | few | . | TRBV2 | TGTGCCAGCAGTGTGACATATAATTCACCCCTCCACTTT | CASSVTYNSPLHF
19 | TRBJ2-4 | . | . | TRBV6-1 | TGTGCCAGCAGTGAAGGTGGGGGGTCGAGGCGCAGGGCCAAAAACATTCAGTACTTC | CASSEGGGSRRRAKNIQYF
16 | TRBJ2-1 | . | . | TRBV5-1 | TGCGCCAGCAGCTTGGAGTGGGGGGGCCACTACAATGAGCAGTTCTTC | CASSLEWGGHYNEQFF
15 | TRBJ2-1 | . | . | TRBV2 | TGTGCCAGCATTCCCGACGTTCTGGAGGGCAATAAGCAGTTCTTC | CASIPDVLEGNKQFF
16 | TRBJ2-7 | . | TRBD1 | TRBV9 | TGTGCCAGCAGCGTAGCCGCTGGGACAGTCTCCTACGAGCAGTACTTC | CASSVAAGTVSYEQYF
15 | TRBJ2-3 | . | . | TRBV5-1 | TGCGCCAGCAGCTTAGGGGGGGTTAGCACAGATACGCAGTATTTT | CASSLGGVSTDTQYF
16 | TRBJ1-4 | once | TRBD1 | TRBV13 | TGTGCCAGCAGCGGCGACAGGGATGCAACTAATGAAAAACTGTTTTTT | CASSGDRDATNEKLFF
14 | TRBJ1-2 | . | . | TRBV18 | TGTGCCAGCTCGCAGGGCAGGCAGAGCTATGGCTACACCTTC | CASSQGRQSYGYTF
15 | TRBJ2-1 | . | TRBD2 | TRBV2 | TGTGCCAGCAGTGACGAGCGGGGGGGCTTCCTAGAGCAGTTCTTC | CASSDERGGFLEQFF
15 | TRBJ2-3 | . | TRBD2 | TRBV29-1 | TGCAGCGTTTCAGGCTGGACTAGCGGCCCAGATACGCAGTATTTT | CSVSGWTSGPDTQYF
18 | TRBJ2-5 | . | TRBD2 | TRBV11-2 | TGTGCCAGCAGCTTAAGGAACAAGGCTAGCGGGGGGGCGAAGACCCAGTACTTC | CASSLRNKASGGAKTQYF